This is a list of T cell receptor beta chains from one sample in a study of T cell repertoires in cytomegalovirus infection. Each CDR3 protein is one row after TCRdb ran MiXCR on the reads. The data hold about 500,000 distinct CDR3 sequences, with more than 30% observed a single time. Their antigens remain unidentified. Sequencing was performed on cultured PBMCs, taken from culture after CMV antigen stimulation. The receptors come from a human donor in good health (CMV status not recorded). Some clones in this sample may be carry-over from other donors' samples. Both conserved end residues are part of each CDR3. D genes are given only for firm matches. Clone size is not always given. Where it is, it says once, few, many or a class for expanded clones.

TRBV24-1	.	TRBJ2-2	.	TGTGCCACCAGTGATTTGGCAGGGACGAACACCGGGGAGCTGTTTTTT	CATSDLAGTNTGELFF
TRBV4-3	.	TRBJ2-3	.	TGCGCCAGCAGCCAAGATCTGAACACAGATACGCAGTATTTT	CASSQDLNTDTQYF
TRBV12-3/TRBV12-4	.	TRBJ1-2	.	TGTGCCAGCAGTTACAGGGAGACGTCGGGCTACACCTTC	CASSYRETSGYTF
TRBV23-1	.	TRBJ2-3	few	TGCGCCAGCAGTCAAGGGGTTCGCACAGATACGCAGTATTTT	CASSQGVRTDTQYF
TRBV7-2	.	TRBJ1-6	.	TGTGCCAGCAGCCCGGACGGCTATAATTCACCCCTCCACTTT	CASSPDGYNSPLHF
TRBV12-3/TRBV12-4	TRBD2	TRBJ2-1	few	TGTGCCAGCAGTTGGGTAGCGGGAGCGGGGAATGAGCAGTTCTTC	CASSWVAGAGNEQFF
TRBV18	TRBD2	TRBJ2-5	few	TGTGCCAGCTCAACCGGGACTAGCGGGAGAGAGACCCAGTACTTC	CASSTGTSGRETQYF
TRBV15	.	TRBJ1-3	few	TGTGCCACCAGCAGAGATCTGGGCAGGGTTAATTCTGGAAACACCATATATTTT	CATSRDLGRVNSGNTIYF
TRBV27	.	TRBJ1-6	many	TGTGCCAGCAGTTTATATGCCACCCGAGGGGATAATTCACCCCTCCACTTT	CASSLYATRGDNSPLHF
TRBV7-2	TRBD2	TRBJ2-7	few	TGTGCCAGCAGCTTATCGGGAGGGGCCTCCTACGAGCAGTACTTC	CASSLSGGASYEQYF
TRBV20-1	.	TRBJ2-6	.	TGCAGTGCTAGAGATGGGGGAAACGGGGCCAACGTCCTGACTTTC	CSARDGGNGANVLTF
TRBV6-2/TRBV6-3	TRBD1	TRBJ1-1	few	TGTGCCAGCAGCTGGATACCGGGACAGGGGGCGGTGGACACTGAAGCTTTCTTT	CASSWIPGQGAVDTEAFF
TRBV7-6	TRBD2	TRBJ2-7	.	TGTGCCAGCAGCTTAACTAGCAGCGGGAGTTTATACGAGCAGTACTTC	CASSLTSSGSLYEQYF
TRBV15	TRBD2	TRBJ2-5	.	TGTGCCACCAGCAGAGTTTCCGGACTAGCCCAAGAGACCCAGTACTTC	CATSRVSGLAQETQYF
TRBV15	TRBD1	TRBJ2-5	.	TGTGCCACCAGCAAGGGACAGAAAGAGACCCAGTACTTC	CATSKGQKETQYF
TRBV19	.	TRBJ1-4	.	TGTGCCACCGGAGGCAGGGCAAATGAAAAACTGTTTTTT	CATGGRANEKLFF
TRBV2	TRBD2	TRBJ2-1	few	TGTGCCAGCAGTATAAGGCTAGCGGCCTACAATGAGCAGTTCTTC	CASSIRLAAYNEQFF
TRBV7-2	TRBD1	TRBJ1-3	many	TGTGCCAGCAGCTTAGGGCTTGGACAGGGACACCACGATTCTGGAAACACCATATATTTT	CASSLGLGQGHHDSGNTIYF
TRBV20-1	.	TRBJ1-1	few	TGCAGTGCTAGTTCAGGGGTATCTGAAGCTTTCTTT	CSASSGVSEAFF
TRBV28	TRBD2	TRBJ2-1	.	TGTGCCAGCAGTTCACCCGGGGGGGGCGGTTACAATGAGCAGTTCTTC	CASSSPGGGGYNEQFF
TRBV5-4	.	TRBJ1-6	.	TGTGCCAGCAGACTTTGGGGGTATAGTTCACCCCTCCACTTT	CASRLWGYSSPLHF
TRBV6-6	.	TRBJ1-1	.	TGTGCCAGCAGTTACTCGATGGCGGGGACTGAAGCTTTCTTT	CASSYSMAGTEAFF
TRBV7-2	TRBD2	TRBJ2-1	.	TGTGCCAGCAGATACGGCTTAGCGGGAGTTAGTGAGCAGTTCTTC	CASRYGLAGVSEQFF
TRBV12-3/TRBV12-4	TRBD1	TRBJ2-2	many	TGTGCCAGCGGGGGGACAGGGAGGTCGGGGGAGCTGTTTTTT	CASGGTGRSGELFF
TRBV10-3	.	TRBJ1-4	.	TGTGCCATCAGTGAGTCGGTTGCAACTAATGAAAAACTGTTTTTT	CAISESVATNEKLFF
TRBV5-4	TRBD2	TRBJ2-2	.	TGTGCCAGCAGTTATAGCGGGGGGAGCACCGGGGAGCTGTTTTTT	CASSYSGGSTGELFF
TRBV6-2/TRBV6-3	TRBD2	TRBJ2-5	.	TGTGCCAGCAGTGCCCGACTAGCGGGAGGTGGCGAGACCCAGTACTTC	CASSARLAGGGETQYF
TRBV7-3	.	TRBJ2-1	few	TGTGCCAGCAGCTTAAGTGAGGGCCAGGGTGAGCAGTTCTTC	CASSLSEGQGEQFF
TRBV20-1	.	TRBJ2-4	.	TGCAGTGCTAGAGATCTGGGGCGGACCCTACAGTACTTC	CSARDLGRTLQYF
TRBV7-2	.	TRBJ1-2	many	TGTGCCAGCAGCTTCACAGGGCGTCATGGCTACACCTTC	CASSFTGRHGYTF
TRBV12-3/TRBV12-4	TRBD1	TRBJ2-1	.	TGTGCCAGCAGTCCACAGGGGGACTCCTACAATGAGCAGTTCTTC	CASSPQGDSYNEQFF
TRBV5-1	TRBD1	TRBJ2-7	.	TGCGCCAGCAGCGTTCCGCGGGACAGGGACGAGCAGTACTTC	CASSVPRDRDEQYF
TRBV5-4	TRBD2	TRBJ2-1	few	TGTGCCAGCAGCCCAACTAGCGGGAGGAGCGATGAGCAGTTCTTC	CASSPTSGRSDEQFF
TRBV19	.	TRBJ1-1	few	TGTGCCAGTAGTATATCTCTGAACACTGAAGCTTTCTTT	CASSISLNTEAFF
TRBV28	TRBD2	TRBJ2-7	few	TGTGCCAGCAGTTTACCCGGGACTAGCGACTACGAGCAGTACTTC	CASSLPGTSDYEQYF
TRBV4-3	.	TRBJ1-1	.	TGCGCCAGCAGCCAAGATCTAGGGTTGAACACTGAAGCTTTCTTT	CASSQDLGLNTEAFF
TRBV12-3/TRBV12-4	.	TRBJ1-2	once	TGTGCCAGCAGTTTAGGACTTAGCGCCCACTATGGCTACACCTTC	CASSLGLSAHYGYTF
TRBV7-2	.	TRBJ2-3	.	TGTGCCAGCAGCTCCTTGAGCGGGTTTTCAGATACGCAGTATTTT	CASSSLSGFSDTQYF
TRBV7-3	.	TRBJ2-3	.	TGTGCCAGCAGCAACAGTGGGGATACGCAGTATTTT	CASSNSGDTQYF
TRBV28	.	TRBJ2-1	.	TGTGCCAGCAGTATCAGGGCGAGCTCCTACAATGAGCAGTTCTTC	CASSIRASSYNEQFF
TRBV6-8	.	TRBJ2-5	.	TGTACCAGCAGCGATACAGGGTACCAAGAGACCCAGTACTTC	CTSSDTGYQETQYF
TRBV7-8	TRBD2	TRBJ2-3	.	TGTGCCAGCAGCTTAGCGCGGGTAGCGGGAGGGCCAATGGATACGCAGTATTTT	CASSLARVAGGPMDTQYF
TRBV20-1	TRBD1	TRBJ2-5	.	TGCAGTGCTAGACCCGGACAGGGACGGGAGACCCAGTACTTC	CSARPGQGRETQYF
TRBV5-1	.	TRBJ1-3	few	TGCGCCAGCAGCTTGGCCGTGGAGGGAAACACCATATATTTT	CASSLAVEGNTIYF
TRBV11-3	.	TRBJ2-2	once	TGTGCCAGCAGCTTCCGGGGGCTCACCGGGGAGCTGTTTTTT	CASSFRGLTGELFF
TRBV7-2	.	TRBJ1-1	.	TGTGCCAGCAGCTTAACCTTCGGGGGGAACACTGAAGCTTTCTTT	CASSLTFGGNTEAFF
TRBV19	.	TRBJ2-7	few	TGTGCCAGTAGTATGGAGACCGAGCAGTACTTC	CASSMETEQYF
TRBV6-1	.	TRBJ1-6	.	TGTGCCAGCAGTTGGGACCCGAGATCACCCCTCCACTTT	CASSWDPRSPLHF